Listed below are T cell receptor beta chains from one sample, sequenced in a study of shared clonotypes between healthy human individuals. The repertoire was sequenced with immunoSEQ multiplex PCR; TCRdb's copy has only in-frame clones and lacks some. The sample yields about 2.4 million clones, roughly nine tenths seen once. Source material: naive CD4+ T cells sorted from blood. Source of these receptors: a man between 18 and 35 years old in good health. Each CDR3 is given with its conserved first and last residue. A D gene is named only where the DNA matches it firmly. Clone sizes are given selectively: once, few, many, or a class where the clone is expanded.

clone_size: few; d_call: .; v_call: TRBV10-1; j_call: TRBJ1-1; cdr3_aa: CASSESGNTEAFF; cdr3_nt: TGCGCCAGCAGTGAGTCAGGGAACACTGAAGCTTTCTTT
clone_size: once; d_call: TRBD1; v_call: TRBV29-1; j_call: TRBJ1-2; cdr3_aa: CSVAGQGSGYTF; cdr3_nt: TGCAGCGTTGCAGGACAGGGGAGCGGCTACACCTTC
clone_size: .; d_call: .; v_call: TRBV6-1; j_call: TRBJ1-2; cdr3_aa: CASSERGDRTNYGYTF; cdr3_nt: TGTGCCAGCAGTGAAAGGGGTGACCGGACTAACTATGGCTACACCTTC
clone_size: .; d_call: .; v_call: TRBV6-4; j_call: TRBJ1-6; cdr3_aa: CASSDSWTDNSPLHF; cdr3_nt: TGTGCCAGCAGTGACTCTTGGACAGATAATTCACCCCTCCACTTT
clone_size: .; d_call: .; v_call: TRBV28; j_call: TRBJ2-1; cdr3_aa: CASSPPGFSYNEQFF; cdr3_nt: TGTGCCAGCAGTCCCCCAGGGTTCTCCTACAATGAGCAGTTCTTC
clone_size: .; d_call: TRBD1; v_call: TRBV6-5; j_call: TRBJ2-7; cdr3_aa: CASSRGQEEQYF; cdr3_nt: TGTGCCAGCAGCCGGGGACAGGAAGAGCAGTACTTC
clone_size: .; d_call: .; v_call: TRBV6-1; j_call: TRBJ1-5; cdr3_aa: CASSRESLGNQPQHF; cdr3_nt: TGTGCCAGCAGCAGAGAGAGCTTAGGCAATCAGCCCCAGCATTTT
clone_size: .; d_call: TRBD1; v_call: TRBV5-1; j_call: TRBJ2-4; cdr3_aa: CASSSGQGDMENIQYF; cdr3_nt: TGCGCCAGCAGCAGCGGACAGGGCGATATGGAAAACATTCAGTACTTC
clone_size: .; d_call: .; v_call: TRBV6-1; j_call: TRBJ1-5; cdr3_aa: CASVALGSNQPQHF; cdr3_nt: TGTGCCAGCGTGGCCTTGGGTAGCAATCAGCCCCAGCATTTT
clone_size: .; d_call: .; v_call: TRBV2; j_call: TRBJ2-7; cdr3_aa: CASRLGPTYEQYF; cdr3_nt: TGTGCCAGCAGGTTGGGACCGACCTACGAGCAGTACTTC
clone_size: .; d_call: .; v_call: TRBV7-9; j_call: TRBJ2-1; cdr3_aa: CASSFDRLYRNEQFF; cdr3_nt: TGTGCCAGCAGCTTCGACAGGCTGTATAGGAATGAGCAGTTCTTC
clone_size: .; d_call: .; v_call: TRBV5-1; j_call: TRBJ1-6; cdr3_aa: CASSLPGSNSPLHF; cdr3_nt: TGCGCCAGCAGCTTACCCGGATCGAATTCACCCCTCCACTTT
clone_size: .; d_call: TRBD1; v_call: TRBV13; j_call: TRBJ1-1; cdr3_aa: CASSLDRGTEAFF; cdr3_nt: TGTGCCAGCAGCTTAGACAGGGGCACTGAAGCTTTCTTT
clone_size: .; d_call: .; v_call: TRBV9; j_call: TRBJ2-7; cdr3_aa: CASSVRAETYEQYF; cdr3_nt: TGTGCCAGCAGCGTTAGGGCAGAAACCTACGAGCAGTACTTC
clone_size: .; d_call: .; v_call: TRBV18; j_call: TRBJ1-1; cdr3_aa: CASSPPDRLEAFF; cdr3_nt: TGTGCCAGCTCACCACCGGACAGACTTGAAGCTTTCTTT
clone_size: .; d_call: TRBD2; v_call: TRBV10-2; j_call: TRBJ2-5; cdr3_aa: CASSGGGLAGVETQYF; cdr3_nt: TGCGCCAGCAGCGGAGGGGGGCTAGCGGGAGTTGAGACCCAGTACTTC
clone_size: .; d_call: TRBD2; v_call: TRBV7-2; j_call: TRBJ2-1; cdr3_aa: CASSLGGGLAGVEQFF; cdr3_nt: TGTGCCAGCAGCTTAGGAGGGGGACTAGCGGGAGTTGAGCAGTTCTTC
clone_size: .; d_call: TRBD1; v_call: TRBV6-5; j_call: TRBJ1-1; cdr3_aa: CASSTDRDTEAFF; cdr3_nt: TGTGCCAGCAGTACGGACAGGGACACTGAAGCTTTCTTT
clone_size: few; d_call: .; v_call: TRBV25-1; j_call: TRBJ1-6; cdr3_aa: CASSEFEGHQYNSPLHF; cdr3_nt: TGTGCCAGCAGTGAATTCGAAGGACACCAGTATAATTCACCCCTCCACTTT
clone_size: .; d_call: .; v_call: TRBV9; j_call: TRBJ1-2; cdr3_aa: CASSVGLGRTTSYGYTF; cdr3_nt: TGTGCCAGCAGCGTAGGTCTGGGACGGACCACTTCCTATGGCTACACCTTC
clone_size: .; d_call: .; v_call: TRBV10-3; j_call: TRBJ1-5; cdr3_aa: CAISPDPRGNQPQHF; cdr3_nt: TGTGCCATCAGTCCGGACCCAAGGGGCAATCAGCCCCAGCATTTT
clone_size: .; d_call: .; v_call: TRBV10-3; j_call: TRBJ2-2; cdr3_aa: CAISESAGLTGELFF; cdr3_nt: TGTGCCATCAGTGAGTCGGCAGGGCTCACCGGGGAGCTGTTTTTT
clone_size: .; d_call: TRBD2; v_call: TRBV6-6; j_call: TRBJ2-1; cdr3_aa: CASSAGTSGYNEQFF; cdr3_nt: TGTGCCAGCAGTGCCGGGACTAGCGGTTACAATGAGCAGTTCTTC
clone_size: .; d_call: TRBD1; v_call: TRBV28; j_call: TRBJ1-5; cdr3_aa: CASSPTKGQGYSNQPQHF; cdr3_nt: TGTGCCAGCAGCCCCACCAAGGGACAGGGTTATAGCAATCAGCCCCAGCATTTT
clone_size: .; d_call: TRBD1; v_call: TRBV10-2; j_call: TRBJ2-3; cdr3_aa: CASSGSGQSTDTQYF; cdr3_nt: TGCGCCAGCAGTGGCTCGGGACAGAGCACAGATACGCAGTATTTT
clone_size: .; d_call: .; v_call: TRBV7-2; j_call: TRBJ2-1; cdr3_aa: CASSPYPGQFF; cdr3_nt: TGTGCCAGCAGCCCCTATCCAGGGCAGTTCTTC
clone_size: .; d_call: .; v_call: TRBV2; j_call: TRBJ1-4; cdr3_aa: CASSDDQWTEGNEKLFF; cdr3_nt: TGTGCCAGCAGCGACGACCAATGGACGGAGGGTAATGAAAAACTGTTTTTT
clone_size: .; d_call: .; v_call: TRBV2; j_call: TRBJ2-7; cdr3_aa: CASSRDYEQYF; cdr3_nt: TGTGCCAGCAGTCGGGACTACGAGCAGTACTTC
clone_size: .; d_call: TRBD2; v_call: TRBV7-2; j_call: TRBJ2-2; cdr3_aa: CASSAPGLAGGQRELFF; cdr3_nt: TGTGCCAGCAGCGCCCCGGGACTAGCGGGAGGGCAGCGGGAGCTGTTTTTT
clone_size: .; d_call: .; v_call: TRBV4-2; j_call: TRBJ2-1; cdr3_aa: CASSRSPGGGLSSYNEQFF; cdr3_nt: TGTGCCAGCAGCCGATCCCCCGGCGGAGGATTAAGCTCCTACAATGAGCAGTTCTTC
clone_size: .; d_call: .; v_call: TRBV29-1; j_call: TRBJ1-2; cdr3_aa: CSVILGGGYTF; cdr3_nt: TGCAGCGTTATCCTGGGGGGTGGCTACACCTTC
clone_size: .; d_call: .; v_call: TRBV30; j_call: TRBJ2-2; cdr3_aa: CAWSVRGGELFF; cdr3_nt: TGTGCCTGGAGTGTACGAGGAGGGGAGCTGTTTTTT
clone_size: .; d_call: .; v_call: TRBV15; j_call: TRBJ2-7; cdr3_aa: CATSKGGVSTAYEQYF; cdr3_nt: TGTGCCACCAGCAAGGGGGGGGTATCCACGGCCTACGAGCAGTACTTC
clone_size: few; d_call: .; v_call: TRBV5-4; j_call: TRBJ1-5; cdr3_aa: CASSLEGGQPQHF; cdr3_nt: TGTGCCAGCAGCCTAGAAGGGGGGCAGCCCCAGCATTTT
clone_size: .; d_call: TRBD1; v_call: TRBV5-1; j_call: TRBJ1-4; cdr3_aa: CASSLDVQGYNEKLFF; cdr3_nt: TGCGCCAGCAGCTTGGACGTACAGGGGTATAATGAAAAACTGTTTTTT
clone_size: once; d_call: .; v_call: TRBV29-1; j_call: TRBJ1-5; cdr3_aa: CSVAGADNQPQHF; cdr3_nt: TGCAGCGTTGCAGGGGCTGACAATCAGCCCCAGCATTTT
clone_size: .; d_call: .; v_call: TRBV6-5; j_call: TRBJ2-1; cdr3_aa: CASSPAARGNEQFF; cdr3_nt: TGTGCCAGCAGTCCGGCGGCCAGGGGTAATGAGCAGTTCTTC
clone_size: .; d_call: .; v_call: TRBV5-1; j_call: TRBJ1-4; cdr3_aa: CASTQAGTNEKLFF; cdr3_nt: TGCGCCAGCACCCAGGCTGGAACTAATGAAAAACTGTTTTTT
clone_size: few; d_call: .; v_call: TRBV7-9; j_call: TRBJ2-5; cdr3_aa: CASGSDQGTQYF; cdr3_nt: TGTGCCAGCGGGAGTGACCAGGGGACCCAGTACTTC
clone_size: .; d_call: .; v_call: TRBV20-1; j_call: TRBJ2-5; cdr3_aa: CSARKGVQYF; cdr3_nt: TGCAGTGCTAGGAAAGGGGTCCAGTACTTC
clone_size: .; d_call: TRBD1; v_call: TRBV5-6; j_call: TRBJ1-1; cdr3_aa: CASSLPPTGQAFF; cdr3_nt: TGTGCCAGCAGCTTACCCCCGACAGGGCAGGCTTTCTTT
clone_size: few; d_call: .; v_call: TRBV5-1; j_call: TRBJ1-2; cdr3_aa: CASSLDSSNYGYTF; cdr3_nt: TGCGCCAGCAGCTTAGACAGCTCTAACTATGGCTACACCTTC
clone_size: .; d_call: TRBD1; v_call: TRBV19; j_call: TRBJ2-3; cdr3_aa: CASSIADRGAQYF; cdr3_nt: TGTGCCAGTAGTATAGCCGACAGGGGGGCGCAGTATTTT
clone_size: .; d_call: .; v_call: TRBV19; j_call: TRBJ2-5; cdr3_aa: CASSTPRGTGETQYF; cdr3_nt: TGTGCCAGTAGTACCCCGAGGGGCACAGGGGAGACCCAGTACTTC
clone_size: .; d_call: TRBD2; v_call: TRBV7-2; j_call: TRBJ2-1; cdr3_aa: CASSPTSGYNEQFF; cdr3_nt: TGTGCCAGCAGTCCGACTAGCGGATACAATGAGCAGTTCTTC
clone_size: .; d_call: TRBD2; v_call: TRBV6-1; j_call: TRBJ2-2; cdr3_aa: CASRVTGGSTGELFF; cdr3_nt: TGTGCCAGCAGGGTTACCGGGGGGAGCACCGGGGAGCTGTTTTTT
clone_size: .; d_call: .; v_call: TRBV19; j_call: TRBJ2-2; cdr3_aa: CASSSRSSGQITGELFF; cdr3_nt: TGTGCCAGTAGTAGTAGGTCGTCGGGACAAATTACCGGGGAGCTGTTTTTT
clone_size: .; d_call: .; v_call: TRBV7-6; j_call: TRBJ2-7; cdr3_aa: CASSLEGRNPRLQYF; cdr3_nt: TGTGCCAGCAGCTTAGAAGGCAGGAATCCGAGGTTGCAGTACTTC
clone_size: .; d_call: .; v_call: TRBV7-2; j_call: TRBJ2-7; cdr3_aa: CASSLPGAGYEQYF; cdr3_nt: TGTGCCAGCAGCTTACCGGGGGCTGGCTACGAGCAGTACTTC
clone_size: .; d_call: .; v_call: TRBV29-1; j_call: TRBJ2-3; cdr3_aa: CSAGLKGTSTDTQYF; cdr3_nt: TGCAGCGCCGGACTTAAGGGGACAAGCACAGATACGCAGTATTTT
clone_size: .; d_call: TRBD2; v_call: TRBV5-8; j_call: TRBJ2-1; cdr3_aa: CASSLASLAGVSYNEQFF; cdr3_nt: TGTGCCAGCAGCTTGGCGAGCCTAGCGGGGGTGTCCTACAATGAGCAGTTCTTC
clone_size: .; d_call: TRBD1; v_call: TRBV30; j_call: TRBJ2-1; cdr3_aa: CALGQGSYNEQFF; cdr3_nt: TGTGCCTTAGGACAGGGGAGCTACAATGAGCAGTTCTTC
clone_size: .; d_call: .; v_call: TRBV18; j_call: TRBJ2-1; cdr3_aa: CASSPSRSNEQFF; cdr3_nt: TGTGCCAGCTCACCATCGCGGTCAAATGAGCAGTTCTTC